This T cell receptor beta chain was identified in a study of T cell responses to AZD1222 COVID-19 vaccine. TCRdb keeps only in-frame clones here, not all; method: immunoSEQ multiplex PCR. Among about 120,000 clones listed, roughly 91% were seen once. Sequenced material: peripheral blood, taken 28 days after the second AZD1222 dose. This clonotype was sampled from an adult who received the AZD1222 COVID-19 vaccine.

The CDR3 DNA sequence: TGTGCCATCAGGCGACAGGGTGGGGGCACAGATACGCAGTATTTT. Its protein is CAIRRQGGGTDTQYF. The chain uses TRBV10-3 and TRBJ2-3; 7 nucleotides agree with TRBD1. Germline assignment: CDR1 ENHRY and CDR2 SYGVKD. V gave up 6 bases and J gave up 1 base; unmatched junction bases: 7. This CDR3 contains 15 residues.